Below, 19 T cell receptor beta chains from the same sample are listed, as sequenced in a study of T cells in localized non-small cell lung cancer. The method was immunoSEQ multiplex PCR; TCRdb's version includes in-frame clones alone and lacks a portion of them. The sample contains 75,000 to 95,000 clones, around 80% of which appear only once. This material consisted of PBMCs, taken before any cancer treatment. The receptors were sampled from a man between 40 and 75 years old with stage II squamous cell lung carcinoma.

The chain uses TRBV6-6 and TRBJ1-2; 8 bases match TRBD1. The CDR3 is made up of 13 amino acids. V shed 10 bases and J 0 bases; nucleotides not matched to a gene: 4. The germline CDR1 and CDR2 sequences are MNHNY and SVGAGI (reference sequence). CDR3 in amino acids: CATRTGSNYGYTF. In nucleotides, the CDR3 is TGTGCCACCAGGACAGGGTCTAACTATGGCTACACCTTC.

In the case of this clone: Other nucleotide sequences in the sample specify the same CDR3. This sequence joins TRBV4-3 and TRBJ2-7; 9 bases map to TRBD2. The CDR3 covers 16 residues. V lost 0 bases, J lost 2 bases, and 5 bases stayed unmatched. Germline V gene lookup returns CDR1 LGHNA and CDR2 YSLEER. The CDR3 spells CASSQDRRGGTYEQYF. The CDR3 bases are TGCGCCAGCAGCCAAGATCGGCGGGGGGGTACCTACGAGCAGTACTTC.

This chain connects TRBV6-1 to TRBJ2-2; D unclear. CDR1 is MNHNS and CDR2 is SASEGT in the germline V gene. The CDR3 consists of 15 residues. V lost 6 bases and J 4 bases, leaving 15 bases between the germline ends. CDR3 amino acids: CASSPGPQSTGELFF. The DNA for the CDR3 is TGTGCCAGCAGCCCCGGGCCACAGTCCACCGGGGAGCTGTTTTTT.

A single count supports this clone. CDR3: CASSLVVPGQGAYTGELFF. CDR3 coding DNA: TGTGCCAGCAGCTTAGTTGTGCCGGGACAGGGGGCGTACACCGGGGAGCTGTTTTTT. The gene calls are TRBV7-6 and TRBJ2-2; TRBD1 matches 12 bases. The ends lost 1 base at V and 3 bases at J; junction bases unmatched: 9. The CDR3 sequence is 19 residues long. Germline lookup yields CDR1 SGHVS and CDR2 FNYEAQ.

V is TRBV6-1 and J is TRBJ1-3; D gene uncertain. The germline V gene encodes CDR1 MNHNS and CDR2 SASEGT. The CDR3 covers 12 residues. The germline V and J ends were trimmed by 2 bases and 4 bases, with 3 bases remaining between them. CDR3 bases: TGTGCCAGCAGTGAAAACGGAAACACCATATATTTT. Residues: CASSENGNTIYF.

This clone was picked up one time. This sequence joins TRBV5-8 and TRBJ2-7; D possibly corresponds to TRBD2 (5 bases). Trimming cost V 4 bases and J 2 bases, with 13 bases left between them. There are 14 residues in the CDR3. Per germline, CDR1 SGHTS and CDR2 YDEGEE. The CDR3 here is CASSRGGGPYEQYF. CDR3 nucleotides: TGTGCCAGCAGCCGCGGAGGCGGACCCTACGAGCAGTACTTC.

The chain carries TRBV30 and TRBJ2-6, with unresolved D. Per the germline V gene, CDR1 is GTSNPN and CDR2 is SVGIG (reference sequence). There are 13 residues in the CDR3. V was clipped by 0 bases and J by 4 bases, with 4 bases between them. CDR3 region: CAWSVAGANVLTF. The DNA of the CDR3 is TGTGCCTGGAGTGTAGCAGGGGCCAACGTCCTGACTTTC.

CDR3: CASSQERGPSPQTSTDTQYF. CDR3 nucleotide sequence: TGTGCCAGCAGCCAAGAGAGAGGGCCGAGCCCACAAACTAGCACAGATACGCAGTATTTT. The V and J genes are TRBV4-2 and TRBJ2-3; possible D gene TRBD2, 5 bases. The V gene's germline CDR1 is LGHNA and CDR2 YNFKEQ. V was cut by 0 bases and J by 0 bases, with 22 bases left in between. The CDR3 has 20 amino acids.

The CDR3 DNA reads as TGTGCCACGGAGGGGGATTCCTACGAGCAGTACTTC. This codes for CATEGDSYEQYF. The V and J genes are TRBV7-9 and TRBJ2-7, with D possibly called TRBD1 or TRBD2 (6 bases each). In germline, CDR1 is SEHNR, CDR2 FQNEAQ (reference sequence). The CDR3 is made up of 12 amino acids. V was cut by 10 bases and J by 1 base, with 11 bases left in between.

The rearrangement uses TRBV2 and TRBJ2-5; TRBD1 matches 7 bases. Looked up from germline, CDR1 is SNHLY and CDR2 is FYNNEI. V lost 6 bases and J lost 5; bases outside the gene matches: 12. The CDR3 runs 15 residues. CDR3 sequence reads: CASSVDRVRFETQYF. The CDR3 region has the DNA TGTGCCAGCAGCGTCGACAGGGTACGGTTCGAGACCCAGTACTTC.

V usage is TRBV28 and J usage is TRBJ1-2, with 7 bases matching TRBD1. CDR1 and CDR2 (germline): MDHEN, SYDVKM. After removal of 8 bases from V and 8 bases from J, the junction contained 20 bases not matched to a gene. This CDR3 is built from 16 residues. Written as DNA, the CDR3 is TGTGCCAGCGGACGGGACAGCATATTGAAAACCCTAGGCTACACCTTC. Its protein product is CASGRDSILKTLGYTF.

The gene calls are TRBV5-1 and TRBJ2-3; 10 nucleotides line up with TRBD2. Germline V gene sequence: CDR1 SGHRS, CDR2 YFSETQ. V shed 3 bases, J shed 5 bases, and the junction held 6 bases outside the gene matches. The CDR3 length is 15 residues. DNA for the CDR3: TGCGCCAGCAGCTATCTAGCGGGGGCGGGAGATACGCAGTATTTT. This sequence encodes CASSYLAGAGDTQYF.

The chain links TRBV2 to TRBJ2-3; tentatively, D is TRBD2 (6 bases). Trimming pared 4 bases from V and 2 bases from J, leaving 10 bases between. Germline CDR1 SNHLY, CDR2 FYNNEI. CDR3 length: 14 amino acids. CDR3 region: CASSGGGFTDTQYF. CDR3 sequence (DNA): TGTGCCAGCAGTGGGGGAGGATTCACAGATACGCAGTATTTT. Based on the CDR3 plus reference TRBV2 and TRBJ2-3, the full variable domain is EPEVTQTPSHQVTQMGQEVILRCVPISNHLYFYWYRQILGQKVEFLVSFYNNEISEKSEIFDDQFSVERPDGSNFTLKIRSTKLEDSAMYFCASSGGGFTDTQYFGPGTRLTVL.

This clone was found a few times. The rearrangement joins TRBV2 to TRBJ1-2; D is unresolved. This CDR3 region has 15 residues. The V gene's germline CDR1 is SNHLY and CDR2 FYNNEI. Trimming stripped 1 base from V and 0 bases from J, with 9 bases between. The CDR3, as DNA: TGTGCCAGCAGTGAAGACAGCGTAGCTAACTATGGCTACACCTTC. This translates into CASSEDSVANYGYTF.

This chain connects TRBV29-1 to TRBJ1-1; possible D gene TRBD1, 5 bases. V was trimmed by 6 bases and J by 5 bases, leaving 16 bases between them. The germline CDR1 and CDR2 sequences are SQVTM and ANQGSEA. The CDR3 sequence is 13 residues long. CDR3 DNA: TGCAGCGTCGCAGGGAAGATGTGGACTGAAGCTTTCTTT. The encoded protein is CSVAGKMWTEAFF.

In nucleotides, the CDR3 is TGTGCCAGCAGTTACCGACAAGATTACGAGCAGTACTTC. Amino acids: CASSYRQDYEQYF. The chain couples TRBV6-5 to TRBJ2-7, with unresolved D. The germline V and J ends were trimmed by 2 bases and 4 bases, with 9 bases remaining between them. Germline V gene lookup returns CDR1 MNHEY and CDR2 SVGAGI. The CDR3 is 13 amino acids.

The CDR3 loop is CASRASAGTNNNEQFF. The CDR3 bases are TGTGCCAGCAGAGCCTCAGCGGGGACGAACAACAATGAGCAGTTCTTC. The chain links TRBV28 to TRBJ2-1; 7 nucleotides match TRBD2. The V segment lost 6 bases and the J segment 5 bases; nucleotides outside the gene matches: 13. The CDR3 spans 16 residues. CDR1 MDHEN and CDR2 SYDVKM come from the germline V gene. Combining the CDR3 with reference TRBV28 and TRBJ2-1 gives the whole variable domain DVKVTQSSRYLVKRTGEKVFLECVQDMDHENMFWYRQDPGLGLRLIYFSYDVKMKEKGDIPEGYSVSREKKERFSLILESASTNQTSMYLCASRASAGTNNNEQFFGPGTRLTVL.

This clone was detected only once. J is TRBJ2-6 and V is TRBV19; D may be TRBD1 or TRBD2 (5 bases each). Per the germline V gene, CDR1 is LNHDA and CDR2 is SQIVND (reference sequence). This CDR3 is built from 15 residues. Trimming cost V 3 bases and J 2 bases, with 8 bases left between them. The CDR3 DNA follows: TGTGCCAGTAGTATCGAGGGGACTGGGGCCAACGTCCTGACTTTC. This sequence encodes CASSIEGTGANVLTF.

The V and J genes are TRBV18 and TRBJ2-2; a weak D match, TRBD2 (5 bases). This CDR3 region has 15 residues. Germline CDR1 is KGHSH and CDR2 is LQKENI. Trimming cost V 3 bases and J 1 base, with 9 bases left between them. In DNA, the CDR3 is TGTGCCAGCTCACCTGACTACCGGAACACCGGGGAGCTGTTTTTT. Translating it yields CASSPDYRNTGELFF. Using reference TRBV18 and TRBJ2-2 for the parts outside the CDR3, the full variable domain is NAGVMQNPRHLVRRRGQEARLRCSPMKGHSHVYWYRQLPEEGLKFMVYLQKENIIDESGMPKERFSAEFPKEGPSILRIQQVVRGDSAAYFCASSPDYRNTGELFFGEGSRLTVL.